One sample yielded the 21 T cell receptor beta chains listed below, sequenced in a study of T cell repertoires in cytomegalovirus infection. Via MiXCR, TCRdb re-called the reads, giving one row per CDR3 protein. The sample has under 350,000 distinct CDR3 sequences, approximately 22% seen once. These TCRs are of unknown antigen specificity. Sample: cultured PBMCs, taken from culture after CMV antigen stimulation. The receptors originated from a human donor in good health (CMV status not recorded). Some clones in this sample may be carry-over from other donors' samples.

This clonotype was seen once. The rearrangement uses TRBV6-4 and TRBJ2-3, with a possible D match to TRBD1 (6 bases). V was pared by 6 bases and J by 3 bases, with 13 bases between. The germline V gene has CDR1 MRHNA and CDR2 SNTAGT. The length of the CDR3 is 14 residues. CDR3 protein: CASRAGVWTDTQYF. The CDR3 DNA reads TGTGCCAGCAGGGCAGGGGTATGGACAGATACGCAGTATTTT.

A few counts support this clonotype. The chain has TRBV20-1 and TRBJ2-1, with 8 positions matching TRBD2. This CDR3 spans 16 amino acids. The V gene's germline CDR1 is DFQATT and CDR2 SNEGSKA (reference sequence). The J segment lost 9 bases and the V segment lost 5 bases, leaving 18 bases of the junction unmatched. The CDR3 spells CSARHSGTRGWGEQFF. As DNA, the CDR3 is TGCAGTGCTCGTCACTCCGGGACTAGAGGTTGGGGTGAGCAGTTCTTC.

Ten or more counts support this clonotype. The rearrangement joins TRBV7-9 to TRBJ1-1; 7 bases fit TRBD1. V shed 7 bases and J 2 bases; nucleotides not matched to a gene: 7. This CDR3 region has 14 residues. Germline CDR1 and CDR2: SEHNR and FQNEAQ (reference sequence). The CDR3 reads CASTGTEINTEAFF. The CDR3 nucleotides read TGTGCCAGCACCGGGACAGAAATAAACACTGAAGCTTTCTTT.

The V gene is TRBV6-5, the J gene TRBJ2-5; no clear D gene. Trimming shortened V by 0 bases and J by 11 bases, and 7 bases separated the two germline ends. The CDR3 is made up of 11 amino acids. Germline V lookup: CDR1 MNHEY, CDR2 SVGAGI. The CDR3 region is CASSYSNRQYF. In nucleotides, the CDR3 is TGTGCCAGCAGTTACTCTAATCGGCAGTACTTC.

This clonotype has a handful of counts. V and J are TRBV6-2 or TRBV6-3 and TRBJ2-7; D is possibly TRBD2 (6 bases). Germline V gene lookup returns CDR1 MNHEY and CDR2 SVGEGT. This CDR3 region has 14 residues. V was pared by 4 bases and J by 7 bases, with 17 bases between. The CDR3 loop reads CASSSPGLYYEQYF. The CDR3 DNA is TGTGCCAGCAGTTCTCCGGGACTGTACTATGAGCAGTACTTC.

The chain carries TRBV4-1 and TRBJ2-4; D is tentatively TRBD1 or TRBD2 (6 bases each). Trimming stripped 4 bases from V and 7 bases from J, with 23 bases between. The CDR3 is made up of 17 amino acids. The germline gives CDR1 MGHRA, CDR2 YSYEKL. The CDR3 sequence: CASSRPLTRGPGNIQYF. Written as DNA, the CDR3 is TGCGCCAGCAGCCGCCCATTAACCCGGGGGCCGGGTAACATTCAGTACTTC.

This clonotype was seen a few times. The chain recombines TRBV4-1 with TRBJ1-2; D might be TRBD1 (6 bases). Trimming left V 6 bases short and J 8 bases short, with 22 bases between. CDR3 length: 15 amino acids. Germline V lookup: CDR1 MGHRA, CDR2 YSYEKL. CDR3 amino acids: CASRIPGDRRTGYTF. CDR3 bases: TGCGCCAGCAGAATCCCAGGGGACCGTCGCACCGGCTACACCTTC.

The chain joins TRBV7-6 to TRBJ1-2, with TRBD1 matching 9 bases. V shed 4 bases, J shed 4 bases, and the junction held 4 bases outside the gene matches. Per the germline V gene, CDR1 is SGHVS and CDR2 is FNYEAQ. The CDR3 consists of 14 residues. CDR3 loop: CASSSDRGSYGYTF. CDR3 DNA: TGTGCCAGCAGCTCGGACAGGGGAAGCTATGGCTACACCTTC.

The genes are TRBV5-8 and TRBJ2-3, with TRBD2 matching 11 bases. The CDR3 loop spans 16 amino acids. Germline V gene data show CDR1 as SGHTS and CDR2 as YDEGEE. V gave up 1 base and J gave up 4 bases; unmatched junction bases: 5. The CDR3 spells CASSLMTSGTADTQYF. The CDR3 DNA follows: TGTGCCAGCAGCTTGATGACTAGCGGGACTGCAGATACGCAGTATTTT.

The sample holds many counts of this clonotype. This chain connects TRBV7-2 to TRBJ2-1, with a possible D match to TRBD2 (6 bases). Germline V lookup: CDR1 SGHTA, CDR2 FQGNSA. Trimming stripped 4 bases from V and 1 base from J, with 8 bases between. The CDR3 has 14 amino acids. Here the CDR3 DNA reads TGTGCCAGCAGCTGGACTACGTCCTACAATGAGCAGTTCTTC. It codes for CASSWTTSYNEQFF.

This clonotype was observed a single time. This rearrangement joins TRBV2 to TRBJ1-5, with D unclear. Trimming took 11 bases from V and 0 from J, leaving 17 bases between them. The CDR3 contains 15 residues. Germline V gene lookup returns CDR1 SNHLY and CDR2 FYNNEI. The CDR3: CASKGRIFSNQPQHF. The DNA of the CDR3 is TGTGCCTCTAAGGGCCGAATCTTTAGCAATCAGCCCCAGCATTTT.

The chain couples TRBV6-2 or TRBV6-3 to TRBJ2-7; unclear D gene. Trimming took off 2 bases at V and 2 bases at J, with 7 bases between the two ends. Germline V gene sequence: CDR1 MNHEY, CDR2 SVGEGT. This CDR3 comprises 13 residues. The CDR3 reads CASSYQVAYEQYV. The CDR3 region has the DNA TGTGCCAGCAGTTACCAGGTGGCCTACGAGCAGTACGTC.

This clonotype was recorded only once. The CDR3 region has the DNA TGTGCCAGCAGCTCTCAGGGGGCCCACAATGAGCAGTTCTTC. It yields the protein CASSSQGAHNEQFF. The gene calls are TRBV11-2 and TRBJ2-1, with 8 nucleotides matching TRBD1. Losses at the gene ends were 4 bases for V and 5 bases for J; bases not matched to a gene: 4. Germline V gene data show CDR1 as SGHAT and CDR2 as FQNNGV. This CDR3 has 14 residues. The full variable domain, its missing parts supplied by reference TRBV11-2 and TRBJ2-1, is EAGVAQSPRYKIIEKRQSVAFWCNPISGHATLYWYQQILGQGPKLLIQFQNNGVVDDSQLPKDRFSAERLKGVDSTLKIQPAKLEDSAVYLCASSSQGAHNEQFFGPGTRLTVL.

This clonotype has ten or more counts. The rearrangement uses TRBV4-2 and TRBJ2-1; 9 positions agree with TRBD2. After removal of 0 bases from V and 8 bases from J, the junction contained 8 bases not matched to a gene. The germline gives CDR1 LGHNA, CDR2 YNFKEQ. The CDR3 covers 16 residues. The CDR3 DNA sequence: TGTGCCAGCAGCCAAGATGGGCTAGCGGGATCGGATGAGCAGTTCTTC. Translated, it gives CASSQDGLAGSDEQFF.

The V call is TRBV19, the J call TRBJ1-1, with 8 bases identical to TRBD1. The germline V gene encodes CDR1 LNHDA and CDR2 SQIVND (reference sequence). J gave up 2 bases and V 3 bases, and 5 bases lay outside the gene matches. The CDR3 loop spans 15 amino acids. The DNA of the CDR3 is TGTGCCAGTAGTATCGGACAGGGCGGAAACACTGAAGCTTTCTTT. Amino acid sequence: CASSIGQGGNTEAFF. The whole variable domain, remainder taken from reference TRBV19 and TRBJ1-1, is DGGITQSPKYLFRKEGQNVTLSCEQNLNHDAMYWYRQDPGQGLRLIYYSQIVNDFQKGDIAEGYSVSREKKESFPLTVTSAQKNPTAFYLCASSIGQGGNTEAFFGQGTRLTVV.

The rearrangement links TRBV6-2 or TRBV6-3 to TRBJ2-1; a weak D match, TRBD2 (6 bases). The CDR3 contains 17 residues. The germline V gene encodes CDR1 MNHEY and CDR2 SVGEGT. Trimming cost V 10 bases and J 10 bases, with 32 bases left between them. The CDR3 DNA reads as TGTGCCACCCTCTCCCCCGTTGGGACTGGGGTTCACGGGGAGCAGTTCTTC. As protein: CATLSPVGTGVHGEQFF.

The gene calls are TRBV5-5 and TRBJ2-7; possibly TRBD2 for D (6 bases). V was clipped by 4 bases and J by 6 bases, with 17 bases between them. Germline lookup yields CDR1 SGHKS and CDR2 YYEKEE (reference sequence). The CDR3 extends over 14 amino acids. This CDR3 is CASSLQEGLGEQYV. In DNA form, the CDR3 reads TGTGCCAGCAGCCTACAGGAGGGGTTGGGCGAGCAGTACGTC.

The V gene is TRBV7-8, the J gene TRBJ2-5, with D maybe TRBD2 (5 bases). CDR1 and CDR2 from the germline V gene are SGHVS and FQNEAQ. The CDR3 is made up of 14 amino acids. V was trimmed by 8 bases and J by 2 bases, leaving 15 bases between them. The CDR3 loop reads CASHWSGVQETQYF. The CDR3 DNA reads TGTGCCAGCCATTGGAGCGGAGTACAAGAGACCCAGTACTTC. Supplemented by reference TRBV7-8 and TRBJ2-5, the full variable domain reads GAGVSQSPRYKVAKRGQDVALRCDPISGHVSLFWYQQALGQGPEFLTYFQNEAQLDKSGLPSDRFFAERPEGSVSTLKIQRTQQEDSAVYLCASHWSGVQETQYFGPGTRLLVL.

The chain carries TRBV6-5 and TRBJ1-2; the match to TRBD1 covers 10 bases. CDR3 size: 13 residues. Trimming removed 8 bases from V and 5 bases from J; junction bases left unmatched: 5. Germline V gene sequence: CDR1 MNHEY, CDR2 SVGAGI. The CDR3 DNA reads as TGTGCCAGCGCTGGGGACAGGGGTTATGGCTACACCTTC. Protein: CASAGDRGYGYTF.

The table lists this clonotype with a few counts. The CDR3 nucleotides are TGTGCCAGCAGTTTTTCGCTCCAGGGACAGGGGGCCGAAGCTTTCTTT. Its protein is CASSFSLQGQGAEAFF. The gene calls are TRBV28 and TRBJ1-1; 12 positions agree with TRBD1. V shed 3 bases and J 8 bases; nucleotides not matched to a gene: 10. This CDR3 contains 16 residues. CDR1 is MDHEN, CDR2 SYDVKM, per germline.

The chain recombines TRBV18 with TRBJ2-7; D may be TRBD2 (6 bases). The germline V and J ends were trimmed by 3 bases and 4 bases, with 13 bases remaining between them. CDR3 length: 14 amino acids. The germline CDR1 and CDR2 sequences are KGHSH and LQKENI. CDR3 region: CASSPNSGAYEQYV. DNA for the CDR3: TGTGCCAGCTCACCGAATAGCGGCGCTTACGAGCAGTACGTC.